The rows below give T cell receptor beta chains drawn from one sample of a study of human versus mouse CDR3 diversity and MHC coevolution. The table came from immunoSEQ multiplex PCR; TCRdb's copy has only in-frame clones and leaves some out. The data show fewer than 80,000 clones, with about nine tenths seen just once and about 0.15% held by the top ten. Sample: naive CD4+ T cells from blood. These receptors were collected from a person aged 30-70 years in good health. Each CDR3 is given with its conserved first and last residue. The order of the fields is clone size, J gene, V gene, D gene, CDR3 protein, CDR3 DNA. D genes are given only for firm matches. The listing skips clone size in some rows; elsewhere it reads once, few, many or a size class.

clone size: -
J gene: TRBJ1-4
V gene: TRBV19
D gene: TRBD1
CDR3 protein: CASRPGRGWDSPEKLFF
CDR3 DNA: TGTGCCAGTAGACCGGGACGTGGGTGGGACAGTCCCGAAAAACTGTTTTTT

clone size: -
J gene: TRBJ1-4
V gene: TRBV28
D gene: -
CDR3 protein: CASAGSNNEKLFF
CDR3 DNA: TGTGCCAGTGCGGGATCCAATAATGAAAAACTGTTTTTT

clone size: -
J gene: TRBJ1-5
V gene: TRBV30
D gene: -
CDR3 protein: CAWTGGLSNQPQHF
CDR3 DNA: TGTGCCTGGACAGGAGGCCTTAGCAATCAGCCCCAGCATTTT

clone size: -
J gene: TRBJ2-7
V gene: TRBV18
D gene: TRBD2
CDR3 protein: CASSAIYQGTSAFYEQYF
CDR3 DNA: TGTGCCAGCTCAGCAATCTATCAGGGGACTAGCGCCTTCTACGAGCAGTACTTC

clone size: -
J gene: TRBJ1-1
V gene: TRBV2
D gene: -
CDR3 protein: CASSLQGNTEAFF
CDR3 DNA: TGTGCCAGCAGTTTACAGGGGAACACTGAAGCTTTCTTT

clone size: -
J gene: TRBJ1-1
V gene: TRBV7-9
D gene: -
CDR3 protein: CASSLDSAETFF
CDR3 DNA: TGTGCCAGCAGCTTAGACTCCGCCGAGACTTTCTTT

clone size: -
J gene: TRBJ2-3
V gene: TRBV30
D gene: TRBD2
CDR3 protein: CAWSRTSVSGDTQYF
CDR3 DNA: TGTGCCTGGAGCCGGACTAGCGTGTCGGGAGATACGCAGTATTTT

clone size: once
J gene: TRBJ1-1
V gene: TRBV30
D gene: -
CDR3 protein: CAWSIPGEAFF
CDR3 DNA: TGTGCCTGGAGCATCCCCGGGGAAGCTTTCTTT

clone size: -
J gene: TRBJ1-1
V gene: TRBV2
D gene: TRBD1
CDR3 protein: CASNLGTGSEAFF
CDR3 DNA: TGTGCCAGCAATCTCGGGACAGGAAGTGAAGCTTTCTTT

clone size: -
J gene: TRBJ2-5
V gene: TRBV29-1
D gene: TRBD1
CDR3 protein: CSVRQGEETQYF
CDR3 DNA: TGCAGCGTTCGTCAGGGGGAAGAGACCCAGTACTTC

clone size: -
J gene: TRBJ2-1
V gene: TRBV29-1
D gene: -
CDR3 protein: CSGLRGYSYNEQFF
CDR3 DNA: TGCAGCGGTCTCAGGGGCTACTCCTACAATGAGCAGTTCTTC

clone size: -
J gene: TRBJ2-7
V gene: TRBV6-5
D gene: TRBD1
CDR3 protein: CASSYHGQGHEQYF
CDR3 DNA: TGTGCCAGCAGTTACCACGGACAGGGCCACGAGCAGTACTTC

clone size: -
J gene: TRBJ2-3
V gene: TRBV5-1
D gene: TRBD2
CDR3 protein: CASSKGTSDYTDTQYF
CDR3 DNA: TGCGCCAGCAGTAAGGGGACTAGCGATTACACAGATACGCAGTATTTT

clone size: -
J gene: TRBJ1-1
V gene: TRBV19
D gene: -
CDR3 protein: CASSMRQRNTEAFF
CDR3 DNA: TGTGCCAGTAGTATGCGACAGCGGAACACTGAAGCTTTCTTT

clone size: -
J gene: TRBJ1-5
V gene: TRBV30
D gene: -
CDR3 protein: CAWSGNRVRNQPQHF
CDR3 DNA: TGTGCCTGGAGTGGAAACAGGGTCAGGAATCAGCCCCAGCATTTT

clone size: -
J gene: TRBJ2-5
V gene: TRBV4-2
D gene: -
CDR3 protein: CASSQGYLETQYF
CDR3 DNA: TGTGCCAGCAGCCAAGGTTACTTGGAGACCCAGTACTTC

clone size: -
J gene: TRBJ2-7
V gene: TRBV30
D gene: -
CDR3 protein: CAWSVQATQYF
CDR3 DNA: TGTGCCTGGAGTGTACAGGCAACGCAGTACTTC

clone size: -
J gene: TRBJ1-4
V gene: TRBV27
D gene: TRBD1
CDR3 protein: CASSGQGGWEKLFF
CDR3 DNA: TGTGCCAGCAGTGGACAGGGAGGTTGGGAAAAACTGTTTTTT

clone size: once
J gene: TRBJ1-2
V gene: TRBV6-1
D gene: TRBD1
CDR3 protein: CASSENRGFYGYTF
CDR3 DNA: TGTGCCAGCAGTGAAAACAGGGGTTTCTATGGCTACACCTTC

clone size: -
J gene: TRBJ2-7
V gene: TRBV6-1
D gene: -
CDR3 protein: CASSEGGFWGEYEQYF
CDR3 DNA: TGTGCCAGCAGTGAAGGTGGCTTCTGGGGGGAGTACGAGCAGTACTTC

clone size: once
J gene: TRBJ1-2
V gene: TRBV25-1
D gene: -
CDR3 protein: CASSEGFQAYTF
CDR3 DNA: TGTGCCAGCAGTGAAGGGTTTCAGGCCTACACCTTC

clone size: -
J gene: TRBJ1-5
V gene: TRBV19
D gene: -
CDR3 protein: CASSSIQGNQPQHF
CDR3 DNA: TGTGCCAGTAGTTCCATACAGGGAAATCAGCCCCAGCATTTT

clone size: -
J gene: TRBJ2-3
V gene: TRBV5-1
D gene: -
CDR3 protein: CASSFGSWSSSFTDTQYF
CDR3 DNA: TGCGCCAGCAGCTTCGGCTCCTGGAGTTCATCCTTTACAGATACGCAGTATTTT

clone size: -
J gene: TRBJ1-4
V gene: TRBV19
D gene: -
CDR3 protein: CASRDRGSGKLFF
CDR3 DNA: TGTGCCAGTAGGGATCGGGGATCCGGAAAACTGTTTTTT

clone size: -
J gene: TRBJ2-1
V gene: TRBV11-2
D gene: TRBD1
CDR3 protein: CASSLVGQGDNEQFF
CDR3 DNA: TGTGCCAGCAGCTTAGTCGGGCAGGGGGACAATGAGCAGTTCTTC

clone size: -
J gene: TRBJ2-2
V gene: TRBV25-1
D gene: -
CDR3 protein: CASSEARATGELFF
CDR3 DNA: TGTGCCAGCAGTGAGGCCAGGGCCACCGGGGAGCTGTTTTTT

clone size: -
J gene: TRBJ1-5
V gene: TRBV19
D gene: -
CDR3 protein: CASSISGSGEQQPQHF
CDR3 DNA: TGTGCCAGTAGTATAAGTGGGTCAGGCGAGCAACAGCCCCAGCATTTT

clone size: -
J gene: TRBJ2-5
V gene: TRBV9
D gene: -
CDR3 protein: CASSTRAGETQYF
CDR3 DNA: TGTGCCAGCAGCACCAGGGCCGGCGAGACCCAGTACTTC

clone size: -
J gene: TRBJ2-7
V gene: TRBV27
D gene: -
CDR3 protein: CASSFLPRTANSYEQYF
CDR3 DNA: TGTGCCAGCAGTTTCCTACCCCGGACAGCCAACTCCTACGAGCAGTACTTC

clone size: -
J gene: TRBJ2-3
V gene: TRBV12-5
D gene: TRBD2
CDR3 protein: CASVKVGGSGDTQYF
CDR3 DNA: TGTGCTAGTGTCAAAGTGGGGGGGAGCGGGGATACGCAGTATTTT

clone size: -
J gene: TRBJ1-1
V gene: TRBV10-3
D gene: TRBD1
CDR3 protein: CATGTGAGTEAFF
CDR3 DNA: TGTGCCACGGGGACAGGCGCTGGCACTGAAGCTTTCTTT

clone size: -
J gene: TRBJ1-4
V gene: TRBV6-5
D gene: TRBD1
CDR3 protein: CASSPPGQGVKKLFF
CDR3 DNA: TGTGCCAGCAGCCCACCGGGACAGGGGGTAAAAAAACTGTTTTTT

clone size: -
J gene: TRBJ1-2
V gene: TRBV19
D gene: -
CDR3 protein: CASSSIDRINGYTF
CDR3 DNA: TGTGCCAGTAGTAGCATTGACAGGATAAATGGCTACACCTTC

clone size: once
J gene: TRBJ1-2
V gene: TRBV30
D gene: -
CDR3 protein: CAWSAARGASGYTF
CDR3 DNA: TGTGCCTGGAGTGCCGCCAGAGGAGCCTCTGGCTACACCTTC

clone size: -
J gene: TRBJ1-1
V gene: TRBV27
D gene: TRBD1
CDR3 protein: CASSLTGQGFTEAFF
CDR3 DNA: TGTGCCAGCAGTTTAACGGGACAGGGTTTCACTGAAGCTTTCTTT

clone size: once
J gene: TRBJ1-1
V gene: TRBV29-1
D gene: -
CDR3 protein: CSVLRQNTEAFF
CDR3 DNA: TGCAGCGTTCTCAGACAGAACACTGAAGCTTTCTTT

clone size: -
J gene: TRBJ2-7
V gene: TRBV7-2
D gene: -
CDR3 protein: CASSKRGPRGYEQYF
CDR3 DNA: TGTGCCAGCAGCAAACGCGGCCCGCGCGGCTACGAGCAGTACTTC

clone size: -
J gene: TRBJ1-5
V gene: TRBV9
D gene: -
CDR3 protein: CASSVVGGNSNQPQHF
CDR3 DNA: TGTGCCAGCAGCGTAGTAGGGGGAAATAGCAATCAGCCCCAGCATTTT

clone size: -
J gene: TRBJ2-5
V gene: TRBV29-1
D gene: TRBD1
CDR3 protein: CSVYIGTGGETQYF
CDR3 DNA: TGCAGCGTTTACATTGGGACAGGAGGAGAGACCCAGTACTTC

clone size: -
J gene: TRBJ2-3
V gene: TRBV5-1
D gene: TRBD1
CDR3 protein: CASSRTGGPTDTQYF
CDR3 DNA: TGCGCCAGCAGCCGAACAGGGGGCCCCACAGATACGCAGTATTTT

clone size: -
J gene: TRBJ2-3
V gene: TRBV7-2
D gene: TRBD2
CDR3 protein: CASSPGLGPGADTQYF
CDR3 DNA: TGTGCCAGCAGCCCGGGACTAGGGCCCGGGGCAGATACGCAGTATTTT

clone size: -
J gene: TRBJ2-5
V gene: TRBV5-4
D gene: TRBD2
CDR3 protein: CASSLGREETQYF
CDR3 DNA: TGTGCCAGCAGCTTGGGGCGGGAGGAGACCCAGTACTTC

clone size: -
J gene: TRBJ1-2
V gene: TRBV4-2
D gene: -
CDR3 protein: CASSQDLAGIIGYTF
CDR3 DNA: TGTGCCAGCAGCCAAGATTTAGCAGGGATTATTGGCTACACCTTC

clone size: -
J gene: TRBJ2-3
V gene: TRBV9
D gene: TRBD2
CDR3 protein: CASSGRGGGTDTQYF
CDR3 DNA: TGTGCCAGCAGCGGCCGGGGGGGCGGCACAGATACGCAGTATTTT

clone size: few
J gene: TRBJ2-7
V gene: TRBV7-3
D gene: -
CDR3 protein: CASSSLGEGEQYF
CDR3 DNA: TGTGCCAGCAGCTCCCTGGGAGAGGGCGAGCAGTACTTC

clone size: -
J gene: TRBJ1-1
V gene: TRBV9
D gene: -
CDR3 protein: CASSVVPGRITEAFF
CDR3 DNA: TGTGCCAGCAGCGTAGTTCCTGGGAGAATCACTGAAGCTTTCTTT

clone size: -
J gene: TRBJ2-7
V gene: TRBV27
D gene: -
CDR3 protein: CASSFLGSEQYF
CDR3 DNA: TGTGCCAGCAGTTTTTTGGGGAGCGAGCAGTACTTC

clone size: -
J gene: TRBJ2-2
V gene: TRBV5-1
D gene: -
CDR3 protein: CASSLAGTGELFF
CDR3 DNA: TGCGCCAGCAGCTTGGCCGGCACCGGGGAGCTGTTTTTT

clone size: -
J gene: TRBJ1-2
V gene: TRBV6-5
D gene: TRBD1
CDR3 protein: CASSQTGVLNYGYTF
CDR3 DNA: TGTGCCAGCAGCCAAACAGGGGTCCTTAACTATGGCTACACCTTC

clone size: -
J gene: TRBJ1-4
V gene: TRBV18
D gene: -
CDR3 protein: CASSPNRAEKLFF
CDR3 DNA: TGTGCCAGCTCACCAAATCGCGCCGAAAAACTGTTTTTT

clone size: -
J gene: TRBJ2-1
V gene: TRBV27
D gene: TRBD2
CDR3 protein: CASSGARGLVYNEQFF
CDR3 DNA: TGTGCCAGCAGCGGAGCTCGGGGACTAGTCTACAATGAGCAGTTCTTC

clone size: once
J gene: TRBJ2-6
V gene: TRBV18
D gene: -
CDR3 protein: CASPGQPLSSGANVLTF
CDR3 DNA: TGTGCCAGCCCCGGACAGCCCCTCAGCTCTGGGGCCAACGTCCTGACTTTC

clone size: -
J gene: TRBJ1-4
V gene: TRBV6-5
D gene: -
CDR3 protein: CASSYSRVEKLFF
CDR3 DNA: TGTGCCAGCAGTTACTCGAGAGTTGAAAAACTGTTTTTT

clone size: -
J gene: TRBJ2-1
V gene: TRBV9
D gene: TRBD2
CDR3 protein: CASSVEASGTYNEQFF
CDR3 DNA: TGTGCCAGCAGCGTAGAGGCTAGCGGAACCTACAATGAGCAGTTCTTC

clone size: once
J gene: TRBJ2-7
V gene: TRBV7-9
D gene: -
CDR3 protein: CASSLAWAKGAYEQYF
CDR3 DNA: TGTGCCAGCAGCTTAGCCTGGGCTAAGGGGGCCTACGAGCAGTACTTC

clone size: -
J gene: TRBJ1-5
V gene: TRBV4-1
D gene: TRBD1
CDR3 protein: CASRGPGGDQPQHF
CDR3 DNA: TGCGCCAGCAGGGGGCCAGGGGGCGATCAGCCCCAGCATTTT

clone size: -
J gene: TRBJ2-3
V gene: TRBV10-1
D gene: -
CDR3 protein: CASSESRGIGTDTQYF
CDR3 DNA: TGCGCCAGCAGTGAGTCGAGGGGGATTGGCACAGATACGCAGTATTTT

clone size: -
J gene: TRBJ2-7
V gene: TRBV6-1
D gene: -
CDR3 protein: CASRRDFVSEQYF
CDR3 DNA: TGTGCCAGCAGGAGGGACTTCGTGAGCGAGCAGTACTTC

clone size: -
J gene: TRBJ1-4
V gene: TRBV5-8
D gene: TRBD1
CDR3 protein: CASSLARTGGHATNEKLFF
CDR3 DNA: TGTGCCAGCAGCTTGGCCCGGACAGGGGGTCACGCAACTAATGAAAAACTGTTTTTT